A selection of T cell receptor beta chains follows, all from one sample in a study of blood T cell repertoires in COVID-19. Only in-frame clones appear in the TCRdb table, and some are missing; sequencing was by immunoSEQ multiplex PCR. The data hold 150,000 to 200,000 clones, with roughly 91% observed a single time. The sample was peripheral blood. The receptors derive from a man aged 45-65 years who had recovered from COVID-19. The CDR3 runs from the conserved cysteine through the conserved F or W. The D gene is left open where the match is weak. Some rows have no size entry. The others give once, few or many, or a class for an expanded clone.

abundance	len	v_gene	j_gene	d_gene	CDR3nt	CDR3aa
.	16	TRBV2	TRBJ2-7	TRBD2	TGTGCCAGCAGGGAGGGACTAGCGATTACATCCTACGAGCAGTACTTC	CASREGLAITSYEQYF
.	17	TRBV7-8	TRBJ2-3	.	TGTGCCAGCAGCCATTATGGGAGGTCTTCCTCCACAGATACGCAGTATTTT	CASSHYGRSSSTDTQYF
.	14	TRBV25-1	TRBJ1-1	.	TGTGCCAGCAGTGATCGGGGATGGGTCACTGAAGCTTTCTTT	CASSDRGWVTEAFF
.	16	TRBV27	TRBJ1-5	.	TGTGCCAGCAGTCCCGGACATCCGAAGGGCAATCAGCCCCAGCATTTT	CASSPGHPKGNQPQHF
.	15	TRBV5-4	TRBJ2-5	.	TGTGCCAGCGCCGCCCGTAAAGGGGATTTTGAGACCCAGTACTTC	CASAARKGDFETQYF
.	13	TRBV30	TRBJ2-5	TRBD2	TGTGCCTGGACTAGCGGGGATCAAGAGACCCAGTACTTC	CAWTSGDQETQYF
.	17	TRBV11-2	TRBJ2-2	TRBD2	TGTGCCAGCAGCCCAGGACTAGCGGGAGCGAACACCGGGGAGCTGTTTTTT	CASSPGLAGANTGELFF
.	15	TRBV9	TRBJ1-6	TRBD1	TGTGCCAGCAGTGTCGGGACAGTCTATAATTCACCCCTCCACTTT	CASSVGTVYNSPLHF
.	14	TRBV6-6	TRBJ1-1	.	TGTGCCAGCAGTTCGTACAGGGTGAACACTGAAGCTTTCTTT	CASSSYRVNTEAFF
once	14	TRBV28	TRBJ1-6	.	TGTGCCAGCAGTTTATGGCAGATGGATTCACCCCTCCACTTT	CASSLWQMDSPLHF
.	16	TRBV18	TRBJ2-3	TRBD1	TGTGCCAGCTCACCACTGGACAGGGGATTCACAGATACGCAGTATTTT	CASSPLDRGFTDTQYF
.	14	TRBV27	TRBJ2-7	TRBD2	TGTGCCAGCAGTTTCTCTAGCGGTTCCTACGAGCAGTACTTC	CASSFSSGSYEQYF
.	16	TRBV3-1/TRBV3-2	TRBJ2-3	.	TGTGCCAGCAGCCCTACTAGCCCCCGGGCCAGAGATACGCAGTATTTT	CASSPTSPRARDTQYF
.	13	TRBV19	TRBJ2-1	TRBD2	TGTGCCAGTAGTATTGTGCTAGCGGGAGAGCAGTTCTTC	CASSIVLAGEQFF
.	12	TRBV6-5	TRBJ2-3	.	TGTGCCAGCAGTCAGGGCGCAGATACGCAGTATTTT	CASSQGADTQYF